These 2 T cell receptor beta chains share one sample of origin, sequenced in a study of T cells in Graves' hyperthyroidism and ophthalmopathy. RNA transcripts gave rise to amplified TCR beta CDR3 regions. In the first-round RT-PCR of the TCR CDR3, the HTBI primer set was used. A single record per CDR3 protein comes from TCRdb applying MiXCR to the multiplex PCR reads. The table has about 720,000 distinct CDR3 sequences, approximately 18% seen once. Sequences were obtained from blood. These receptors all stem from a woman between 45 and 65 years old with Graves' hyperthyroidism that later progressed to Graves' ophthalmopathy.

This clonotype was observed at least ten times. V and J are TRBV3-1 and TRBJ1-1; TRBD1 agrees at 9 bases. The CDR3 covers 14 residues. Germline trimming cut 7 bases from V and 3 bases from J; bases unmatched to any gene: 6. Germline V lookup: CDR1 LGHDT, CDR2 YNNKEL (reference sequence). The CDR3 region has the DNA TGTGCCAGCACCCCGGACAGGGGATACACTGAAGCTTTCTTT. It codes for CASTPDRGYTEAFF.

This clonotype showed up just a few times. CDR3 amino acids: CASSVDRRSTDTQYF. The DNA for the CDR3 is TGCGCCAGCAGCGTGGACAGGAGAAGCACAGATACGCAGTATTTT. The chain has TRBV5-1 and TRBJ2-3; 7 bases map to TRBD1. This CDR3 has 15 residues. Unmatched junction bases numbered 5, after V lost 4 bases and J lost 0 bases. The germline gives CDR1 SGHRS, CDR2 YFSETQ.